A single sample gave rise to the 2 T cell receptor beta chains below, sequenced in a study of identical twins. TCRdb reprocessed the 5' RACE reads via MiXCR and lists one record per CDR3 protein. The table lists 1.5 million to 2 million distinct CDR3 sequences, roughly a third of them singletons. What was sequenced was cord blood. These receptors were collected from a newborn girl in good health.

This chain joins TRBV20-1 and TRBJ2-5, with D possibly matching TRBD2 (5 bases). The J call may be faulty, since TRBJ2-1 better matches the DNA end. The CDR3 sequence is 13 residues long. In germline, CDR1 is DFQATT, CDR2 SNEGSKA (reference sequence). Here the CDR3 DNA reads TGCAGTGCTACGAAGAGTAGCGCGGAGACCCAGTTCTTC. Its translation is CSATKSSAETQFF.

V usage is TRBV20-1 and J usage is TRBJ2-7, with D tentatively TRBD2 (5 bases). Germline V gene sequence: CDR1 DFQATT, CDR2 SNEGSKA (reference sequence). The V gene lost 1 base and the J gene lost 3 bases, with 13 bases spanning the gap. This CDR3 region has 14 residues. CDR3 protein: CSARVVAGNYEQYF. CDR3 bases: TGCAGTGCTAGAGTGGTGGCGGGCAACTACGAGCAGTACTTC.